These T cell receptor beta chains were read from a single sample in a study of Ad26.COV2.S vaccination and SARS-CoV-2 variants. TCRdb keeps only in-frame clones here, not all; method: immunoSEQ multiplex PCR. Of 300,000 to 400,000 clones listed, roughly 89% were seen once; the top ten hold roughly 5%. The input for sequencing was peripheral blood, taken in a trial of Ad26.COV2.S vaccine versus placebo. The receptor set was obtained from a person aged 18-60 years who received the Ad26.COV2.S COVID-19 vaccine or a placebo. CDR3s include the opening cysteine and the closing phenylalanine or tryptophan. A D gene is named only where the DNA matches it firmly. Not every row has a clone size; where given, it reads once, few, many or a size class.

j_call d_call v_call clone_size cdr3_aa cdr3_nt
TRBJ2-7 . TRBV21-1 . CASREDQGDTLYEQYF TGTGCCAGCAGGGAAGATCAGGGGGACACATTATACGAGCAGTACTTC
TRBJ2-2 TRBD1 TRBV19 . CASSFRTGANTNTGELFF TGTGCCAGTAGTTTCCGGACAGGGGCGAATACGAACACCGGGGAGCTGTTTTTT
TRBJ1-1 TRBD1 TRBV5-3 few CARRSRDRGGTEAFF TGTGCCAGAAGGTCCCGGGACAGGGGTGGCACTGAAGCTTTCTTT
TRBJ2-1 TRBD2 TRBV24-1 . CATSDRLAGAGEQFF TGTGCCACCAGTGACCGACTAGCGGGAGCAGGTGAGCAGTTCTTC
TRBJ1-3 . TRBV7-9 . CASSSTGVRNTIYF TGTGCCAGCAGCTCGACAGGCGTTAGAAACACCATATATTTT
TRBJ2-7 . TRBV10-2 . CASSGRGLPTYEQYF TGCGCCAGCAGTGGACGGGGACTGCCGACCTACGAGCAGTACTTC
TRBJ2-7 TRBD1 TRBV19 . CASSIADRGQDEQYF TGTGCCAGTAGTATAGCCGACAGGGGGCAGGACGAGCAGTACTTC
TRBJ1-6 TRBD1 TRBV11-2 few CASSLRQGGNSPLHF TGTGCCAGCAGCTTGCGACAGGGGGGAAATTCACCCCTCCACTTT
TRBJ2-7 TRBD1 TRBV2 . CASSEGQGGLYEQYF TGTGCCAGCAGTGAGGGACAGGGGGGCCTCTACGAGCAGTACTTC
TRBJ2-1 TRBD1 TRBV7-8 . CASSPRQGGSYNEQFF TGTGCCAGCAGCCCTCGACAGGGGGGGTCCTACAATGAGCAGTTCTTC
TRBJ2-7 TRBD1 TRBV7-9 once CASSRSGQTYEQYF TGTGCCAGCAGTAGATCGGGACAGACCTACGAGCAGTACTTC
TRBJ1-1 . TRBV15 . CATTLDSWGDNTEAFF TGTGCCACCACGCTGGACAGCTGGGGGGACAACACTGAAGCTTTCTTT
TRBJ2-5 . TRBV5-8 . CASSWTSFQETQYF TGTGCCAGCAGCTGGACATCCTTCCAAGAGACCCAGTACTTC
TRBJ2-1 TRBD2 TRBV28 . CASSLAGEQFF TGTGCCAGCAGTCTAGCGGGAGAGCAGTTCTTC
TRBJ2-3 . TRBV7-2 . CASSLGLTDTQYF TGTGCCAGCAGCTTAGGACTTACAGATACGCAGTATTTT
TRBJ2-3 . TRBV6-2/TRBV6-3 once CASSRARRSLDTQYF TGTGCCAGCAGTAGAGCGCGGAGGTCCTTGGATACGCAGTATTTT
TRBJ2-3 . TRBV7-6 . CASSQGGAPTDTQYF TGTGCCAGCAGTCAAGGGGGGGCTCCCACAGATACGCAGTATTTT
TRBJ2-2 . TRBV13 . CASSLGRGAFAGELFF TGTGCCAGCAGCTTAGGCAGGGGGGCTTTCGCCGGGGAGCTGTTTTTT
TRBJ2-6 . TRBV30 . CAWSLGSGANVLTF TGTGCCTGGAGTTTGGGGTCTGGGGCCAACGTCCTGACTTTC
TRBJ2-5 TRBD2 TRBV29-1 few CSGLLAGVPETQYF TGCAGCGGTTTACTAGCGGGAGTACCCGAGACCCAGTACTTC
TRBJ2-1 . TRBV29-1 . CSAVGGASNEQFF TGCAGCGCCGTGGGGGGCGCAAGCAATGAGCAGTTCTTC
TRBJ1-5 . TRBV6-5 . CASTLGPRQPQHF TGTGCCAGCACCCTGGGGCCCAGGCAGCCCCAGCATTTT
TRBJ1-5 . TRBV19 . CASSLRDNNQPQHF TGTGCCAGTAGTTTGCGGGACAACAATCAGCCCCAGCATTTT
TRBJ1-4 . TRBV4-3 . CASSQEIFGAGRNEKLFF TGCGCCAGCAGCCAAGAAATCTTCGGGGCAGGCCGTAATGAAAAACTGTTTTTT
TRBJ2-1 TRBD2 TRBV30 . CACRGPSGSFGQFF TGTGCCTGCCGGGGACCTAGCGGGAGTTTTGGGCAGTTCTTC
TRBJ1-1 . TRBV5-6 . CASSHSWMSTEAFF TGTGCCAGCAGCCACTCTTGGATGAGCACTGAAGCTTTCTTT
TRBJ2-6 . TRBV6-1 . CASAQGGANVLTF TGTGCCAGCGCTCAGGGCGGGGCCAACGTCCTGACTTTC
TRBJ1-1 TRBD1 TRBV12-5 . CASGLVGGQGAKNTEAFF TGTGCTAGTGGTTTGGTTGGAGGACAGGGGGCGAAGAACACTGAAGCTTTCTTT
TRBJ2-5 TRBD1 TRBV19 . CASSTNRGRVETQYF TGTGCCAGTAGTACCAACAGGGGGCGCGTAGAGACCCAGTACTTC
TRBJ2-2 . TRBV12-3/TRBV12-4 . CASSLRIGELFF TGTGCCAGCAGCCTCCGTATCGGGGAGCTGTTTTTT
TRBJ1-1 . TRBV18 . CASSPWPGRGDTEAFF TGTGCCAGCTCACCATGGCCGGGCAGGGGAGACACTGAAGCTTTCTTT
TRBJ2-2 . TRBV6-1 once CASSEFYNVGELFF TGTGCCAGCAGTGAATTTTATAACGTCGGGGAGCTGTTTTTT
TRBJ1-5 . TRBV6-6 once CASSYPGEGQPQHF TGTGCCAGCAGTTATCCAGGGGAAGGTCAGCCCCAGCATTTT
TRBJ2-1 . TRBV7-9 . CASSLAVRPYNEQFF TGTGCCAGCAGCTTAGCAGTTAGACCCTACAATGAGCAGTTCTTC
TRBJ2-1 . TRBV5-5 . CASSLDHGGWNEQFF TGTGCCAGCAGCTTGGATCATGGTGGTTGGAATGAGCAGTTCTTC
TRBJ2-1 TRBD2 TRBV18 . CASSSTSPPEQFF TGTGCCAGCTCATCGACTAGCCCTCCTGAGCAGTTCTTC